Listed below are T cell receptor beta chains from one sample, sequenced in a study of CD8+CD57+ T cells in acquired aplastic anemia. TCRdb redid the calling of the reads with MiXCR, one entry per CDR3 protein. The table includes 150,000 to 200,000 distinct CDR3 sequences, 46% detected once. Sequencing used sorted CD4+, CD8+, or CD8+CD57+ T cells (not recorded which) from PBMCs. The receptors derive from a human donor in good health. Both conserved end residues are trimmed from each CDR3. Clone size is given for some rows only: seen once, a few or many times, or a class if the clone is expanded.

clone_size v_call cdr3_aa
. TRBV6-5 ASSYRPSGYQETQY
many TRBV12-3/TRBV12-4 ASSLAVAQY
many TRBV2 ATKMTQGFTAH
many TRBV19 ASSIRGEAF
once TRBV29-1 SALNPGTYEQY
few TRBV19 ASSPISAGRGNEQF
. TRBV2 ATENTGELF
many TRBV5-1 ASSLAGGSGNTIY
. TRBV15 ATSNHRDGNQPQH
. TRBV7-7 ASSLESASTTQY
. TRBV24-1 ATSPSQHITQY
. TRBV10-2 ASSRGTSRGGEQF
few TRBV30 AWSRQGSQPQH
. TRBV13 ASSRQEVNYGYT
. TRBV20-1 SAPTGTNYGYT
. TRBV24-1 ATSASLGLAEYNEQF
many TRBV5-5 ASSLVRLNTGELF
. TRBV28 ASSSSTPNTPD
many TRBV27 ASRRDRQETQY
few TRBV2 ASSVSTGRY
. TRBV20-1 SARPGTGWSETQY
. TRBV20-1 SATAPERYNEQF
few TRBV28 ASRGQGANEQY
few TRBV24-1 ATSDTGRLQETQY
few TRBV24-1 ATSDTVSGSSWNEQF
. TRBV5-1 ASSLEGLGTGELF
few TRBV15 ATSGGGRLDEQF